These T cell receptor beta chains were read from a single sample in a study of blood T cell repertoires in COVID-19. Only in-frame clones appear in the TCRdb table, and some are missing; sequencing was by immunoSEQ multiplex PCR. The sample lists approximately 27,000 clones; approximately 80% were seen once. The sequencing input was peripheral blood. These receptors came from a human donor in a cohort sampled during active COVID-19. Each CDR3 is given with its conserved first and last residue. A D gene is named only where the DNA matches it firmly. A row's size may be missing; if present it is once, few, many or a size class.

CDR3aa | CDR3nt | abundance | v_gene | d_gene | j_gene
CASSFPLLSNQPQHF | TGTGCCAGCAGTTTTCCCTTACTAAGCAATCAGCCCCAGCATTTT | - | TRBV28 | - | TRBJ1-5
CASSPLTGGSNTEAFF | TGTGCCAGCAGTCCTTTGACAGGGGGTTCGAACACTGAAGCTTTCTTT | - | TRBV27 | TRBD1 | TRBJ1-1
CASSLVGTGASGNTIYF | TGCGCCAGCAGCTTGGTTGGGACAGGGGCCTCTGGAAACACCATATATTTT | - | TRBV5-1 | TRBD1 | TRBJ1-3
CASSIDGLQSSGNTIYF | TGTGCCAGTAGTATAGACGGACTCCAGAGCTCTGGAAACACCATATATTTT | - | TRBV19 | - | TRBJ1-3
CASSAPLAGGQEQYF | TGTGCCAGCAGCGCCCCCTTGGCGGGAGGGCAGGAGCAGTACTTC | - | TRBV5-6 | TRBD2 | TRBJ2-7
CASSPLAGRDQPQHF | TGTGCCAGCAGCCCCCTTGCGGGGCGGGATCAGCCCCAGCATTTT | - | TRBV7-2 | - | TRBJ1-5
CASSYGGAKNIQYF | TGTGCCAGCAGTTACGGGGGGGCCAAAAACATTCAGTACTTC | - | TRBV6-2/TRBV6-3 | - | TRBJ2-4
CASSPRRAGGEQFF | TGTGCCAGCAGCCCCCGGAGGGCCGGGGGTGAGCAGTTCTTC | - | TRBV7-9 | - | TRBJ2-1
CASSEVRGLAGTDTQYF | TGTGCCAGCAGTGAAGTGAGGGGACTAGCGGGCACAGATACGCAGTATTTT | - | TRBV6-1 | TRBD2 | TRBJ2-3
CASGGQGFLF | TGTGCCAGCGGCGGACAGGGCTTTCTCTTC | - | TRBV6-6 | TRBD1 | TRBJ1-2
CASSPGRGPLRAFF | TGTGCCAGCAGTCCGGGCAGGGGGCCTCTCAGAGCTTTCTTT | once | TRBV6-2/TRBV6-3 | TRBD1 | TRBJ1-1
CASSFSGLMDEQYF | TGTGCCAGCAGTTTTTCAGGCCTAATGGACGAGCAGTACTTC | - | TRBV28 | - | TRBJ2-7
CATQTGTRVFPLSTDTQYF | TGTGCCACCCAGACCGGGACTAGGGTTTTCCCACTTAGCACAGATACGCAGTATTTT | - | TRBV4-2 | TRBD2 | TRBJ2-3
CASSSIQGVYTGELFF | TGTGCCAGCAGCTCAATACAGGGGGTTTACACCGGGGAGCTGTTTTTT | - | TRBV28 | TRBD1 | TRBJ2-2
CASSIWSRGVQPQHF | TGTGCCAGTAGTATTTGGTCTCGGGGAGTGCAGCCCCAGCATTTT | - | TRBV19 | - | TRBJ1-5
CASSTLQGRPQHF | TGTGCCAGCAGTACTTTACAGGGCCGGCCCCAGCATTTT | - | TRBV6-2/TRBV6-3 | - | TRBJ1-5
CASNRQGAAGGELFF | TGTGCCAGCAACCGACAGGGAGCGGCGGGCGGGGAGCTGTTTTTT | - | TRBV6-5 | TRBD1 | TRBJ2-2
CASKSRELAGGGYNEQFF | TGTGCCAGCAAATCCCGGGAACTCGCGGGGGGGGGTTACAATGAGCAGTTCTTC | - | TRBV27 | TRBD2 | TRBJ2-1
CASSPRQGRATGELFF | TGTGCCAGCAGCCCCCGACAGGGGCGAGCCACCGGGGAGCTGTTTTTT | few | TRBV13 | TRBD1 | TRBJ2-2
CASGGMNTEAFF | TGTGCCTCCGGAGGGATGAACACTGAAGCTTTCTTT | - | TRBV28 | - | TRBJ1-1
CASSPRGGEQFF | TGTGCCAGCAGCCCAAGGGGCGGCGAGCAGTTCTTC | few | TRBV11-3 | - | TRBJ2-1
CASSLTGQGNEQYF | TGTGCCAGCAGCTTGACGGGACAGGGAAACGAGCAGTACTTC | - | TRBV5-6 | TRBD1 | TRBJ2-7
CASSNGLAPTGELFF | TGTGCCAGCAGCAACGGACTAGCACCCACCGGGGAGCTGTTTTTT | - | TRBV5-4 | TRBD2 | TRBJ2-2
CASSSGQGLAASSYNEQFF | TGTGCCAGCAGCTCCGGACAGGGCCTAGCCGCCTCCTCCTACAATGAGCAGTTCTTC | - | TRBV5-4 | TRBD1 | TRBJ2-1
CASSLTGGPGNTIYF | TGTGCCAGCAGCTTAACCGGGGGACCCGGAAACACCATATATTTT | - | TRBV7-3 | - | TRBJ1-3
CASSPGEGTSGSDEQFF | TGTGCCAGCAGCCCTGGTGAAGGTACTAGCGGGAGTGATGAGCAGTTCTTC | - | TRBV6-2/TRBV6-3 | TRBD2 | TRBJ2-1
CASSLEGTPTGELFF | TGTGCCAGCAGCTTGGAGGGAACCCCCACCGGGGAGCTGTTTTTT | - | TRBV7-9 | - | TRBJ2-2
CASSFQGYNEKLFF | TGTGCCAGCAGTTTCCAGGGCTATAATGAAAAACTGTTTTTT | - | TRBV2 | - | TRBJ1-4
CASSQVGGQGDSKQYF | TGCGCCAGCAGCCAAGTAGGGGGACAGGGGGACAGTAAGCAGTACTTC | - | TRBV4-1 | TRBD1 | TRBJ2-7
CSVGSAGANYGYTF | TGCAGCGTTGGGTCGGCAGGCGCTAACTATGGCTACACCTTC | - | TRBV29-1 | - | TRBJ1-2
CASSPNRVTGNTIYF | TGTGCCAGCAGTCCCAACAGGGTCACTGGAAACACCATATATTTT | - | TRBV28 | - | TRBJ1-3
CASSLVSGEFTEAFF | TGTGCCAGCAGCTTAGTATCTGGAGAATTCACTGAAGCTTTCTTT | - | TRBV7-2 | - | TRBJ1-1
CASSEESTGFRSSRETQYF | TGTGCCAGCAGTGAAGAGTCAACAGGGTTTCGGAGTAGTCGGGAGACCCAGTACTTC | - | TRBV2 | - | TRBJ2-5
CASSLLVGQGAIGYTF | TGTGCCAGCAGCTTACTAGTCGGACAGGGGGCAATTGGCTACACCTTC | - | TRBV11-1 | TRBD1 | TRBJ1-2
CASSPSIRRDSTYNEQFF | TGCGCCAGCAGCCCAAGTATCCGAAGGGACTCCACCTACAATGAGCAGTTCTTC | - | TRBV4-1 | - | TRBJ2-1
CASSLAAGTGELFF | TGTGCCAGCAGCTTAGCCGCCGGGACCGGGGAGCTGTTTTTT | - | TRBV11-3 | - | TRBJ2-2
CASSVGPEQFF | TGTGCCAGCAGCGTAGGGCCCGAGCAGTTCTTC | - | TRBV9 | - | TRBJ2-1
CASRQGNGYEQYF | TGTGCCAGCAGGCAGGGGAATGGATACGAGCAGTACTTC | - | TRBV5-6 | - | TRBJ2-7
CASSPGDRSNQPQHF | TGCGCCAGCAGCCCTGGGGACAGGAGCAATCAGCCCCAGCATTTT | - | TRBV5-1 | TRBD1 | TRBJ1-5
CASSQREGTDTQYF | TGCGCCAGCAGCCAACGGGAGGGCACAGATACGCAGTATTTT | - | TRBV4-3 | TRBD2 | TRBJ2-3
CASSRFVSSYNEQFF | TGTGCCAGTAGCCGGTTCGTTAGCTCCTACAATGAGCAGTTCTTC | - | TRBV27 | - | TRBJ2-1
CASSEVTVSAETQYF | TGTGCCAGCAGTGAGGTCACCGTCTCGGCAGAGACCCAGTACTTC | - | TRBV6-2/TRBV6-3 | - | TRBJ2-5
CASSYSPIAGVYNEQFF | TGTGCCAGCTCCTATTCGCCTATAGCGGGAGTCTACAATGAGCAGTTCTTC | once | TRBV2 | TRBD2 | TRBJ2-1
CSGRTGNTEAFF | TGCAGCGGCAGGACAGGGAACACTGAAGCTTTCTTT | - | TRBV29-1 | TRBD1 | TRBJ1-1
CASSKGISKNIQYF | TGTGCCAGCAGCAAAGGAATCAGCAAAAACATTCAGTACTTC | - | TRBV21-1 | - | TRBJ2-4
CASSQEVGRWEQYF | TGCGCCAGCAGCCAAGAGGTCGGTCGGTGGGAGCAGTACTTC | medium-sized | TRBV4-1 | - | TRBJ2-7
CASVRDSFYEQYF | TGTGCCAGCGTCCGGGACTCATTCTACGAGCAGTACTTC | - | TRBV25-1 | - | TRBJ2-7
CASFSPTGNHGYTF | TGTGCCAGTTTCTCACCCACAGGGAATCATGGCTACACCTTC | - | TRBV27 | - | TRBJ1-2
CASSFGRGGQETQYF | TGTGCCAGCAGCTTTGGGAGAGGAGGCCAAGAGACCCAGTACTTC | - | TRBV9 | - | TRBJ2-5
CASSQSSGGSAGQFF | TGTGCCAGCAGCCAATCTAGTGGGGGGTCAGCGGGGCAGTTCTTC | few | TRBV3-1/TRBV3-2 | - | TRBJ2-1
CASSSPGEREFNEQFF | TGTGCCAGCAGTTCCCCAGGAGAGCGGGAGTTCAATGAGCAGTTCTTC | - | TRBV28 | TRBD2 | TRBJ2-1
CASSYLGGSYNSPLHF | TGTGCCAGCAGTTATTTGGGGGGCTCCTATAATTCACCCCTCCACTTT | - | TRBV6-5 | - | TRBJ1-6
CASSLTTGGAEEQYF | TGCGCCAGCAGCTTGACGACAGGGGGCGCGGAAGAGCAGTACTTC | - | TRBV5-1 | TRBD1 | TRBJ2-7
CASSLANGGFYNEQFF | TGCGCCAGCAGCTTGGCCAACGGGGGGTTTTACAATGAGCAGTTCTTC | - | TRBV5-1 | TRBD2 | TRBJ2-1
CASSAPGQGSYEQYF | TGTGCCAGTAGTGCTCCGGGACAGGGATCCTACGAGCAGTACTTC | - | TRBV19 | TRBD1 | TRBJ2-7
CATDRGEKLFF | TGTGCCACCGACAGGGGTGAAAAACTGTTTTTT | - | TRBV19 | TRBD1 | TRBJ1-4